The clone carrying this T cell receptor (beta chain) appeared many times. The sample belongs to a study of blood T cell repertoires in COVID-19. The ends were cut back, 6 bases at V and 4 bases at J, with 16 bases in the middle. The germline gives CDR1 MNHEY, CDR2 SVGAGI. The CDR3 loop spans 15 amino acids. Libraries were prepared by immunoSEQ multiplex PCR; TCRdb keeps only in-frame clonotypes and omits some of them. This table has some 49,000 clones, 81% appearing once. V usage is TRBV6-5 and J usage is TRBJ2-1; perhaps TRBD1 as D (5 bases). The specimen sequenced was peripheral blood. This receptor was taken from a woman older than 75 with COVID-19, enrolled during active disease. The CDR3 region has the DNA TGTGCCAGCAGCCAGACAGAGAGTAGTTACAATGAGCAGTTCTTC. This encodes CASSQTESSYNEQFF.